This T cell receptor (beta chain) appears in the sequencing data of a study of human T cells and chemical hapten exposure. Study-wide background: Readings were taken at 6 days from patch tests that had applied 0.01% DPC to the upper back. Alopecia areata, totalis and universalis patients, mostly female, were included.

Time point reported: pre-sensitization, week 0. Treatment reported: therapeutic diphenylcyclopropenone sensitization with weekly scalp DPC. A single record per CDR3 protein comes from TCRdb applying MiXCR to the RACE reads. The table records about 120,000 distinct CDR3 sequences, about 14% of them present only once. The CDR3 is 15 amino acids. In germline, CDR1 is LGHDT, CDR2 YNNKEL (reference sequence). V gave up 4 bases and J gave up 3 bases, with 15 bases separating them. Whole-study findings and limits: It was expanded TCRs that formed significantly more large CDR3 similarity clusters than controls did.

Comment on this clonotype: What it recognizes is unknown.

This chain joins TRBV3-1 and TRBJ1-1; unclear D gene. This specimen consisted of whole blood, obtained in connection with sensitization to the hapten diphenylcyclopropenone (DPC). The TCR originated in a woman aged 18-29 years with alopecia areata. Some clones in this sample may be carry-over from other donors' samples. CDR3 nucleotides: TGTGCCAGCAGCCCCGCCGGCCCCGGAGACACTGAAGCTTTCTTT. Translated, it gives CASSPAGPGDTEAFF. Combining the CDR3 with reference TRBV3-1 and TRBJ1-1 gives the whole variable domain DTAVSQTPKYLVTQMGNDKSIKCEQNLGHDTMYWYKQDSKKFLKIMFSYNNKELIINETVPNRFSPKSPDKAHLNLHINSLELGDSAVYFCASSPAGPGDTEAFFGQGTRLTVV.